The sequence of this T cell receptor (beta chain) was determined in a study of CD8 T cells in Susac syndrome. Whole-study context: Clinical remission applied to fewer than ten sequenced Susac syndrome patients, and roughly six had active disease. When blood was drawn, the patients with Susac syndrome were therapy-naive, on corticosteroids, or on intravenous immunoglobulin alone.

Losses at the gene ends were 6 bases for V and 4 bases for J; bases not matched to a gene: 7. This CDR3 region has 14 residues. CDR1 and CDR2 from the germline V gene are GTSNPN and SVGIG (reference sequence). It was with random hexamers that roughly 0.45 to 1 ug RNA was reverse transcribed. TCRdb called the immunoSEQ multiplex PCR reads again in MiXCR, with one record for every CDR3 protein. The data show 75,000 to 95,000 distinct CDR3 sequences, with approximately 96% seen just once and approximately 0.57% held by the top ten. This chain uses TRBV30 with TRBJ2-1, with TRBD2 matching 9 bases. The receptor comes from a human donor with Susac syndrome. Sequenced: CD8+ T cells from PBMCs. The CDR3, as DNA: TGTGCCTGTCAAAGGGCGGGGGGGTACAATGAGCAGTTCTTC. This encodes CACQRAGGYNEQFF.